The present entry profiles one T cell receptor beta chain with its context. The target antigen is unknown. V gave up 6 bases and J gave up 11 bases; unmatched junction bases: 9. In germline, CDR1 is KGHSH, CDR2 LQKENI. The CDR3 runs to 12 residues. This sample was taken from a study of cytomegalovirus exposure and HLA in healthy donors. The study, taken as a whole, reports: The authors confirmed in vitro that a few CMV-associated chains were specific for CMV antigens.

PCR primers comprised 60 Vbeta and 13 Jbeta primers. Assay: immunoSEQ multiplex PCR; the TCRdb copy retains only in-frame clones and omits some. The sample consists of about 150,000 clones, around two thirds of them appearing once. Each donor's status was that of a healthy bone marrow donor. The TCR sequence derives from a woman aged 40 to 50 in good health and CMV-seronegative. Sequenced: PBMCs. The chain combines TRBV18 with TRBJ1-1; TRBD1 matches at 7 bases. The CDR3: CASSDSQGNAFF. CDR3 DNA: TGTGCCAGCTCCGACTCACAGGGGAATGCTTTCTTT.